The 5 T cell receptor beta chains below all came from one sample that was sequenced in a study of shared T cell receptors in the human thymus. Profiled with immunoSEQ multiplex PCR; TCRdb holds only in-frame clones, not every one. The sample has 450,000 to 650,000 clones; approximately 80% are singletons. The same data also contributed to another study, on human thymus T cells.

Specimen: thymocytes. Source of these receptors: a boy under two years old with a congenital heart defect.

The genes are TRBV4-3 and TRBJ2-2; 8 bases line up with TRBD2. Germline CDR1 and CDR2: LGHNA and YSLEER. CDR3 length: 18 residues. The V and J ends lost 0 bases and 4 bases, in that order; junction bases with no gene match: 10. CDR3: CASSQDSRAGVSTGELFF. CDR3 DNA: TGCGCCAGCAGCCAAGATAGTCGAGCGGGAGTTTCCACCGGGGAGCTGTTTTTT.

The J gene is TRBJ2-1, the V gene TRBV6-1; 8 nucleotides agree with TRBD1. The CDR3 loop spans 16 amino acids. The germline gives CDR1 MNHNS, CDR2 SASEGT. The trim removed 4 bases at V and 0 bases at J, leaving 5 bases unmatched. The CDR3 reads CASSGQGKSSYNEQFF. The CDR3 nucleotides are TGTGCCAGCAGTGGACAGGGGAAGAGCTCCTACAATGAGCAGTTCTTC.

The V call is TRBV27, the J call TRBJ2-3, with TRBD1 as a possible D gene (6 bases). The V and J ends lost 10 bases and 2 bases respectively, with 16 bases between them. Germline V gene data show CDR1 as MNHEY and CDR2 as SMNVEV (reference sequence). There are 14 residues in the CDR3. The CDR3 DNA sequence: TGTGCCACTTGGAATGGGACAATCACAGATACGCAGTATTTT. Protein sequence: CATWNGTITDTQYF.

The chain couples TRBV19 to TRBJ2-7; 14 bases map to TRBD2. Germline V gives CDR1 LNHDA, CDR2 SQIVND (reference sequence). This CDR3 contains 17 residues. With V trimmed by 5 bases and J by 3 bases, 9 bases remained unmatched. CDR3 sequence: CASSATSGRASFYEQYF. As DNA, the CDR3 is TGTGCCAGTAGTGCGACTAGCGGGAGGGCCTCCTTCTACGAGCAGTACTTC.

Remarks on this clone: The junction does not match germline at one end; this may be a read error. This chain connects TRBV11-2 to TRBJ2-7, with 7 bases that match TRBD2. The V gene's germline CDR1 is SGHAT and CDR2 FQNNGV. This CDR3 comprises 16 residues. DNA of the CDR3: TGTGCCAGCAGCCCTGAGGTGGCTAGCGGATCCTCCGAGCAGTACTTC. It codes for CASSPEVASGSSEQYF. The variable domain in full, completed from reference TRBV11-2 and TRBJ2-7, reads EAGVAQSPRYKIIEKRQSVAFWCNPISGHATLYWYQQILGQGPKLLIQFQNNGVVDDSQLPKDRFSAERLKGVDSTLKIQPAKLEDSAVYLCASSPEVASGSSEQYFGPGTRLTVT.